This T cell receptor beta chain comes out of a study of cytomegalovirus exposure and HLA in healthy donors. General study results and limits: Reported performance of the classifier showed diagnosis of cytomegalovirus status with high specificity and sensitivity.

Repertoires were generated with immunoSEQ multiplex PCR, while TCRdb's copy carries only in-frame clones and drops some. The table has approximately 98,000 clones, approximately 96% seen once; the top ten hold 0.65% to 0.7%. As for this clone: What it recognizes is unknown.

The CDR3 is 13 amino acids. The V gene's germline CDR1 is KGHSH and CDR2 LQKENI. The V gene lost 6 bases and the J gene lost 7 bases, with 12 bases spanning the gap. The sequence came from a woman between 18 and 30 years old in good health and CMV-seronegative. Sequencing used PBMCs. The chain is built from TRBV18 and TRBJ1-4; D not resolved. The chain's CDR3 is CASSGGLGEKLFF. The CDR3 coding sequence is TGTGCCAGCTCCGGAGGTCTGGGTGAAAAACTGTTTTTT. The full variable domain, in which reference TRBV18 and TRBJ1-4 provide the parts outside the CDR3, is NAGVMQNPRHLVRRRGQEARLRCSPMKGHSHVYWYRQLPEEGLKFMVYLQKENIIDESGMPKERFSAEFPKEGPSILRIQQVVRGDSAAYFCASSGGLGEKLFFGSGTQLSVL.